The rows below give T cell receptor beta chains drawn from one sample of a study of shared clonotypes between healthy human individuals. Assay used: immunoSEQ multiplex PCR; TCRdb lists only in-frame clones, some missing. The sample lists millions of clones; around nine tenths were seen once. Sequences were obtained from naive CD4+ T cells sorted from blood. These receptors were taken from a young man in good health. CDR3s include the opening cysteine and the closing phenylalanine or tryptophan. Each record gives: J gene, clone size, CDR3 length, V gene, D gene, CDR3 DNA, CDR3 protein. A D gene is named only where the DNA matches it firmly. Only some rows state a clone size, as once, few, many or a class for expanded clones.

TRBJ2-5 - 16 TRBV5-1 TRBD2 TGCGCCAGCAGCCCCGGGACTAGCGGGGTACGGGAGACCCAGTACTTC CASSPGTSGVRETQYF
TRBJ1-5 - 12 TRBV21-1 - TGTGCCAGCAGCAAATTGGAGCAGCCCCAGCATTTT CASSKLEQPQHF
TRBJ1-3 - 15 TRBV5-6 TRBD1 TGTGCCAGCAGCAACGACAGGGGCCAAGGAAACACCATATATTTT CASSNDRGQGNTIYF
TRBJ2-7 - 11 TRBV6-5 - TGTGCCAGCAGTGGAGGGCAGTTCACTAGCTTC CASSGGQFTSF
TRBJ2-7 - 14 TRBV4-1 TRBD1 TGCGCCAGCAGCCGAGGGACAGGGGGTGACGAGCAGTACTTC CASSRGTGGDEQYF
TRBJ2-7 - 15 TRBV6-5 TRBD1 TGTGCCAGCAGACCTGGGACAGGGGGGGCCTACGAGCAGTACTTC CASRPGTGGAYEQYF
TRBJ2-7 - 13 TRBV6-5 TRBD1 TGTGCCAGCGCCCGACAGGGCTCCTACGAGCAGTACTTC CASARQGSYEQYF
TRBJ2-1 once 15 TRBV5-1 TRBD2 TGCGCCAGCAGCTTGGTCGCTAGCGGGAGCAATGAGCAGTTCTTC CASSLVASGSNEQFF
TRBJ2-3 - 14 TRBV18 - TGTGCCAGCTCACCGACACCCTCCACAGATACGCAGTATTTT CASSPTPSTDTQYF
TRBJ2-5 - 13 TRBV6-5 - TGTGCCAGCAGGCGGACGGACCAAGAGACCCAGTACTTC CASRRTDQETQYF
TRBJ1-2 - 14 TRBV5-5 - TGTGCCAGCAGCCCCTCTGAAGCTACGTGGGGCTACACCTTC CASSPSEATWGYTF
TRBJ1-1 - 17 TRBV7-2 TRBD1 TGTGCCAGCACCCGGCGACTTTTACAGGGGGCGACCACTGAAGCTTTCTTT CASTRRLLQGATTEAFF
TRBJ1-4 - 13 TRBV6-5 - TGTGCCAGCAGTTACTCGACAGGTGGGAAACTGTTTTTT CASSYSTGGKLFF
TRBJ2-1 once 13 TRBV5-5 TRBD2 TGTGCCAGCAGCAGGACTAGCGGGGGGGCCGGGTTCTTC CASSRTSGGAGFF
TRBJ2-3 - 14 TRBV18 TRBD2 TGTGCCAGCTCACAGCTAGCGGGCACAGATACGCAGTATTTT CASSQLAGTDTQYF
TRBJ2-5 - 15 TRBV2 - TGTGCCAGCAGTGATACCCAGAAAGTAAAAGAGACCCAGTACTTC CASSDTQKVKETQYF
TRBJ2-3 - 16 TRBV10-3 - TGTGCCATCAGTGAGTCGGGGTGGGGCGCCACAGATACGCAGTATTTT CAISESGWGATDTQYF
TRBJ2-4 - 17 TRBV27 - TGTGCCAGCACCACCTTTATCATGACTCAGACCAAAAACATTCAGTACTTC CASTTFIMTQTKNIQYF
TRBJ1-5 - 16 TRBV19 TRBD1 TGTGCCAGTATTTCAGGGGGCGGTGTATCGAGTCAGCCCCAGCATTTT CASISGGGVSSQPQHF
TRBJ1-6 - 15 TRBV2 - TGTGCCAGCGGGGGGAGGGAGTTGGGTATTTCACCCCTCCACTTT CASGGRELGISPLHF
TRBJ1-6 - 14 TRBV27 TRBD1 TGTGCCAGCAGTTTCATACAGGGGAATTCACCCCTCCACTTT CASSFIQGNSPLHF
TRBJ1-1 - 14 TRBV5-1 - TGCGCCAGCAGCCGGGATCAGGGTTTCGCTGAAGCTTTCTTT CASSRDQGFAEAFF
TRBJ1-1 - 15 TRBV5-4 - TGTGCCAGCAGCTTGCCAAGGGCCTCGGGGACTGAAGCTTTCTTT CASSLPRASGTEAFF
TRBJ1-5 - 12 TRBV2 - TGTGCCAGCAGTGAATCTGGTCAGCCCCAGCATTTT CASSESGQPQHF
TRBJ1-2 - 14 TRBV30 TRBD1 TGTGCCTGGAAAACGACAGGGGGGGGCTATGGCTACACCTTC CAWKTTGGGYGYTF
TRBJ1-3 - 14 TRBV5-1 - TGCGCCAGCAGCTTAGACAGTTATGGAAACACCATATATTTT CASSLDSYGNTIYF
TRBJ2-1 - 16 TRBV9 TRBD2 TGTGCCAGCAGCGCAGCTGGGACTAGCGGGCGCAATGAGCAGTTCTTC CASSAAGTSGRNEQFF
TRBJ2-5 - 13 TRBV7-6 TRBD1 TGTGCCAGCAGCTCAGGACAGGGAAGAACCCAGTACTTC CASSSGQGRTQYF
TRBJ1-1 - 17 TRBV5-1 TRBD1 TGCGCCAGCAGCTTGGGTGGGACAGGGGGCATGAACACTGAAGCTTTCTTT CASSLGGTGGMNTEAFF
TRBJ1-6 - 18 TRBV13 TRBD1 TGTGCCAGCAGCTCCCCTAAGGACAGGAGCTCCTATAATTCACCCCTCCACTTT CASSSPKDRSSYNSPLHF
TRBJ1-3 - 15 TRBV19 TRBD1 TGTGCCAGTAGATTCGGGACAGCCACTGGAAACACCATATATTTT CASRFGTATGNTIYF
TRBJ2-3 - 12 TRBV6-5 - TGTGCCAGCGGCAGGAGCACAGATACGCAGTATTTT CASGRSTDTQYF
TRBJ1-2 - 16 TRBV6-6 TRBD1 TGTGCCAGCAGTTACTCCGATAGGGGACAGGGGGCCGGCTACACCTTC CASSYSDRGQGAGYTF